This TCR beta chain was retrieved from a study of blood T cell repertoires in COVID-19. Study at large: The United States, Italy and Spain provided the acute and convalescent COVID-19 samples. T cells, B-cell-depleted T cells, or PBMCs supplied cDNA or gDNA.

The CDR3 consists of 14 residues. Germline V gives CDR1 SGHRS, CDR2 YFSETQ. V was cut by 2 bases and J by 6 bases, with 9 bases left in between. Participant reports of clinical history set cohort assignment. What the recovered Cohort 3 donors had was two negative PCRs, clearance, or symptom resolution. Using immunoSEQ multiplex PCR, the repertoire was profiled, and TCRdb retains in-frame clones only, with some absent. The table includes around 310,000 clones, roughly nine tenths detected once. The TCR originated in a woman aged 25 to 45 who had recovered from COVID-19. What was sequenced was PBMCs or T cells enriched from blood (not recorded which). The chain carries TRBV5-1 and TRBJ1-6, with no clear D. The chain's CDR3 is CASSLYGFNSPLHF. The CDR3 nucleotides are TGCGCCAGCAGCTTATACGGGTTTAATTCACCCCTCCACTTT.